This TCR beta chain was profiled in a study of blood T cell repertoires in COVID-19. Whole-study context: The United States, Italy and Spain were the sources of the acute and convalescent COVID-19 samples. From T cells, B-cell-depleted T cells, or PBMCs came the material, which was cDNA or gDNA.

The CDR3 has 14 amino acids. V was clipped by 5 bases and J by 5 bases, with 12 bases between them. The germline V gene encodes CDR1 MNHNS and CDR2 SASEGT. Clones were sequenced by immunoSEQ multiplex PCR, and TCRdb holds only the in-frame ones, with some missing. Of about 100,000 clones listed, approximately 89% are singletons. Sequenced material: peripheral blood. The clonotype originates from a man aged 50 or older with active or convalescent COVID-19. V and J are TRBV6-1 and TRBJ2-2, with a tentative D call TRBD1 (6 bases). The CDR3 nucleotides are TGTGCCAGCAGTCCCGGGACAATTACCGGGGAGCTGTTTTTT. Its protein is CASSPGTITGELFF.